This TCR beta chain comes out of a study of blood T cells in healthy people across ages (dated by TCRdb to between 2015 and 2017). About the investigation overall: In model experiments, template switching captured roughly one uniquely barcoded TCR beta cDNA molecule for every two T cells. Age-related changes in TCR beta repertoire diversity were measured in the study by deep sequencing normalized with unique cDNA molecular identifiers. Four age groups were formed from the donors: young (average approximately 16 years), middle-aged (approximately 40), aged (roughly 56) and long-lived (less than 85). The study analyzed two additional independent replicas of 1 million unique cDNA reads from the same blood draw for two donors, one aged 18 to 29 and one aged 80 or older. Study-level results and caveats: Donor CMV infection status was unknown, potentially confounding age-related changes in expanded clonotypes. Because profiling used bulk unsorted PBMCs, naive and antigen-experienced compartments could not be compared conclusively. As age increased, observed TCR beta diversity per million T cells dropped in a roughly linear way, and a significant reduction was already evident by age 40. Estimates of total diversity from one million sequenced T cells were regarded as lower bounds and underestimates. Compared with the aged group, the long-lived group had more naive CD4+ T cells, fewer expanded clones and increased TCR diversity, suggesting age selection. There was a strong correlation between observed TCR beta diversity and the percentage of naive T cells measured by flow cytometry.

A remark on this clonotype: Its antigen is unknown. No much larger clone exists at a distance of one base, and base qualities are not known.

Library creation used 5' RACE. The sequencer was an Illumina HiSeq 2500. The second PCR ran for roughly 6 to 11 cycles and used a J-beta primer mix along with a sample-barcoded 5' primer. Each TCR beta cDNA molecule received a unique molecular identifier from a template-switch 5' adaptor carrying 12 random nucleotides. Each sample yielded at least 2.5 million CDR3-containing paired-end reads. First-strand cDNA synthesis was performed from all RNA using the Mint cDNA synthesis kit, with priming by a TRBC-specific oligonucleotide. After uracil-DNA glycosylase treatment, a first 18-cycle PCR used universal primers M1SS and BC2_uni_R on all cDNA. Per the authors' processing: Normalization of each sample was performed by random selection of 1 million high-quality reads, each carrying a distinct molecular identifier. Instead of being binned into consensus sequences, reads with shared molecular identifiers were discarded. MiTCR, run with a Q25 quality threshold and the strictest error-elimination algorithm, handled CDR3 identification, clonotype clustering and error correction. A nonparametric unseen species model with Euler transformation was used to estimate a lower bound on total TCR beta diversity. In TCRdb, the public reads were trimmed at Q25 with fastp and aligned with MiXCR, with productive beta chains retained. Rows are unified per CDR3 protein, each entry keeping the most common DNA and genes. The V and J calls and clone size are TCRdb's, not the authors'. This sample lists under 700,000 distinct CDR3 sequences; 24% were detected once. Of the sample, less than 9% is held by the ten largest clones.

The roughly 39 donors, aged 6 to 90 years, were systemically healthy Caucasian individuals from Russia. About 9.8 milliliters of peripheral blood were drawn from each donor into EDTA-treated Vacutainer tubes. PBMCs were isolated by Ficoll-Paque density-gradient centrifugation, with at least 7 million obtained per sample. Trizol reagent was used to extract total RNA from the PBMCs, yielding at least 6 micrograms per sample. Naive CD45RAhigh/CD27high T cell percentages were measured by flow cytometry on a PBMC aliquot from every donor. V ends up 4 bases short and J 0 bases short, with an unmatched junction base count of 7. The CDR3, from cysteine to phenylalanine, totals 16 residues. The read is trimmed to its CDR3 DNA, 48 bases read in frame from base 1. The germline V gene supplies CDR1 ENHRY and CDR2 SYGVKD. These data were also filed under a second study, of T cells of mothers and their children. As that second paper reports: The donors were nine systemically healthy Caucasian individuals, made up of three mothers and their six children. cDNA synthesis consumed the entire amount of extracted RNA, loaded at 1.5 ug RNA in each 15 ul reaction. In the second PCR, sample barcodes and 2-4 random nucleotides were introduced via the M1S primer. Over 8 million TCR beta CDR3 reads were obtained for each mother, and around 3 million reads were obtained for each child. Thymic selection shapes the output of TCR recombination in a similar way in related and unrelated pairs, and inherited differences have a minor effect. Normalized repertoire overlap was always slightly but never significantly higher in related than unrelated mother-child pairs. No persistent microchimeric T cell clones were found, with a detection sensitivity of roughly 100 clones per million clonotypes. In the study, deep NGS was used to compare the TCR beta repertoires of mothers and children, and features distinguishing related mother-child pairs from unrelated individuals were sought. Mothers averaged roughly 40 +/- 4 years of age and children averaged roughly 10 +/- 4 years. After adapter ligation with NEBNext reagents, the libraries were sequenced on Illumina HiSeq 2000 with 100+100 nt paired-end reads. To prevent cross-contamination, the mother and child libraries were prepared one month apart and sequenced in separate runs. Between roughly 500,000 and 2,300,000 distinct TCR beta clonotypes were identified per donor. Naive TCR beta clonotypes were estimated from low-frequency clonotypes matched to each donor's FACS-determined naive share, without sorting.

The receptor chain draws on TRBV10-3 and TRBJ2-3; 7 central bases correspond to TRBD2. Sequencing was performed on blood. The receptor comes from a boy aged 5-17 years in good health. The bases are TGTGCCATCAGTGCCCGAGCGGGATCTAGCACAGATACGCAGTATTTT. It is translated as CAISARAGSSTDTQYF.